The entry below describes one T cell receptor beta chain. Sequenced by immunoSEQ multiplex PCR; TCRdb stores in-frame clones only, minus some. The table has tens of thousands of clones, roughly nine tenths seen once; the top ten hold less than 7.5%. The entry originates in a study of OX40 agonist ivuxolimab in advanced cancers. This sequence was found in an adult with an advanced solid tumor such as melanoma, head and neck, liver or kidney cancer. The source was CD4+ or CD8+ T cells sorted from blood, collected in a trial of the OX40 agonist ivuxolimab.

The CDR3 bases are TGTGCCAGCAGTGGGACTAGCGGGGGGAAGAACACCGGGGAGCTGTTTTTT. Its protein product is CASSGTSGGKNTGELFF. V is TRBV25-1 and J is TRBJ2-2, with 14 bases aligning to TRBD2. Germline V lookup: CDR1 MGHDK, CDR2 SYGVNS. There are 17 residues in the CDR3. V lost 4 bases and J lost 1; bases outside the gene matches: 2.